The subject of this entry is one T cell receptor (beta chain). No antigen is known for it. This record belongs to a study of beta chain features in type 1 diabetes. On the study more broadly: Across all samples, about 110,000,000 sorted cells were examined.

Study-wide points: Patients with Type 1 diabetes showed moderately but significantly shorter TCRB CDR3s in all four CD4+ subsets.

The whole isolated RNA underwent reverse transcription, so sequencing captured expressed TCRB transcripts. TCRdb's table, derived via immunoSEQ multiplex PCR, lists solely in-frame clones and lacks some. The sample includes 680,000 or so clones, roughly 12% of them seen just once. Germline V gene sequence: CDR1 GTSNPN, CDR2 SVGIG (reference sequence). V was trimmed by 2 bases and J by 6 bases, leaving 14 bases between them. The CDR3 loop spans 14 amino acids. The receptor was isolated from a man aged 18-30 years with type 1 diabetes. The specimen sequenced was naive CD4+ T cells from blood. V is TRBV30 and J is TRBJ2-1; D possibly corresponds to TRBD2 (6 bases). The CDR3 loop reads CAWSFQTSGNEQFF. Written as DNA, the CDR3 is TGTGCCTGGAGTTTTCAGACTAGTGGCAATGAGCAGTTCTTC.